This record covers a single T cell receptor (beta chain). CDR3 length equals 14 residues. Germline loops: CDR1 SGHTA, CDR2 FQGNSA. The trim removed 1 base at V and 3 bases at J, leaving 2 bases unmatched. These data belong to a study of blood T cells in healthy people across ages. Through a sample-barcoded 5' primer and a J-beta primer mix, a second PCR was run for about 6 to 12 cycles. TCRdb itself ran the 5' RACE reads through MiXCR, one entry per CDR3 protein. The table shows roughly 1,500,000 distinct CDR3 sequences, with 30% to 35% occurring only once. This chain joins TRBV7-2 and TRBJ1-2, with 7 bases aligning to TRBD1. The sequence was obtained from a woman in her twenties or thirties in good health. The specimen was blood. Here the CDR3 reads CASSLETGHYGYTF. CDR3 coding DNA: TGTGCCAGCAGCTTAGAGACAGGGCACTATGGCTACACCTTC.